Below, one TCR beta chain is given with its context. The junction departs from germline at one end; a sequencing error may be responsible. The identical CDR3 is also encoded by other nucleotide sequences in the sample. This entry belongs to a study of radiation and T cells in renal cell carcinoma. TCRdb's copy holds only in-frame clones and misses some; the assay was immunoSEQ multiplex PCR. The data hold tens of thousands of clones, with around three quarters observed a single time. Regarding time point: blood 2 weeks post-SBRT. The treatment was: 15 Gy SBRT to primary tumor, nephrectomy 4 weeks later. The tumor was a clear cell renal cell carcinoma. This CDR3 has 14 residues. Germline CDR1 and CDR2: MNHEY and SMNVEV (reference sequence).

This clonotype was obtained from a man in his 60s with renal cell carcinoma. The chain joins TRBV27 to TRBJ1-2; 7 positions match TRBD1. This specimen was blood, taken from a patient whose treatment included radiotherapy and nephrectomy. The CDR3, as DNA: TGCGCCAGCAGTCGAGGGGGCCCGATCTATGGCTACACCTTC. Its translation: CASSRGGPIYGYTF.